This T cell receptor beta chain was captured in a study of Ad26.COV2.S vaccination and SARS-CoV-2 variants. In the study overall: Into the muscle, Ad26.COV2.S was dosed once or twice, 56 days apart.

Sequenced by immunoSEQ multiplex PCR; TCRdb stores in-frame clones only, minus some. The sample comprises about 350,000 clones, 86% of which are singletons, and over 8.5% rests with the top ten. Trimming removed 2 bases at V and 8 bases at J, with 16 bases between. CDR3 length: 15 residues. Per germline, CDR1 MDHEN and CDR2 SYDVKM. Overall study findings and caveats: The placebo group had lower spike-specific TCR breadth than the vaccine recipients did. In TCR breadth and depth analyses, total T cell responses may have been underestimated.

As for this clone: What it binds is not known.

As for treatment: roughly 19 received Ad26.COV2.S at low or high dose, single or two shots; about 5 received placebo; per-sample allocation not given. At day 63 after the first vaccine or placebo injection, samples were drawn. Vaccination used an Ad26 vector expressing Wuhan-strain SARS-CoV-2 spike. The clonotype originates from a person aged 18-65 years who received the Ad26.COV2.S COVID-19 vaccine or a placebo. The material was peripheral blood, obtained in a trial of Ad26.COV2.S vaccine versus placebo. The V and J genes are TRBV28 and TRBJ2-1; D gene uncertain. CDR3 protein: CASSLGRTLSDEQFF. CDR3 DNA: TGTGCCAGCAGTTTAGGCAGGACCCTCTCGGATGAGCAGTTCTTC.